This T cell receptor (beta chain) was captured in a study of T cell repertoires in cytomegalovirus infection. This CDR3 has 14 amino acids. Germline V gives CDR1 MNHEY, CDR2 SVGAGI. J lost 15 bases, V lost 2 bases, and 9 bases had no gene match. TCRdb analysed the reads with MiXCR anew, one entry per CDR3 protein. The sample has a few hundred thousand distinct CDR3 sequences, over 15% seen once. Sequences were obtained from CD8+ T cells from PBMCs. V and J are TRBV6-5 and TRBJ2-1; 11 nucleotides agree with TRBD2. This TCR was sampled from a human donor in good health (CMV status not recorded). Some clones in this sample may be carry-over from other donors' samples. This chain's CDR3 is CASSYTELAGDRFF. In nucleotides, the CDR3 is TGTGCCAGCAGTTACACAGAACTAGCGGGGGATAGGTTCTTC.